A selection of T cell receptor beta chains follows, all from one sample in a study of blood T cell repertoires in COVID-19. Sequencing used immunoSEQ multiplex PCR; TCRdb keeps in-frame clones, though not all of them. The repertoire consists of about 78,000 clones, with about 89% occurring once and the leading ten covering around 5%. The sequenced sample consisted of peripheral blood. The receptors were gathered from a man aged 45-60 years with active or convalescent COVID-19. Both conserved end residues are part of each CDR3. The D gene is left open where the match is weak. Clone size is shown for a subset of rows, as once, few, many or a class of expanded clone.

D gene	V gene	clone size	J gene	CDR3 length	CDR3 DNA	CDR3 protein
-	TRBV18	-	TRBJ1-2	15	TGTGCCAGCTCTCCGGACACCGGGAGTAACTATGGCTACACCTTC	CASSPDTGSNYGYTF
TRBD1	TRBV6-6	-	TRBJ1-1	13	TGTGCCAGCAGCCTCGACAGGGCCACTGAAGCTTTCTTT	CASSLDRATEAFF
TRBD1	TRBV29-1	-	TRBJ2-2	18	TGCAGCGTTGAAGATTTTGTTTTCGGGACAGGGGACACCGGGGAGCTGTTTTTT	CSVEDFVFGTGDTGELFF
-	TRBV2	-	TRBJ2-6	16	TGTGCCAGCAGTGAGCGTTTTACCTCTGGGGCCAACGTCCTGACTTTC	CASSERFTSGANVLTF
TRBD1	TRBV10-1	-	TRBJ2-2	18	TGCGCCAGCCGGCTCACACAGGGGGCGAGTGGAATTGCCGGGGAGCTGTTTTTT	CASRLTQGASGIAGELFF
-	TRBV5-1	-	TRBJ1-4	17	TGCGCCAGCAGCTGGAAACCCCAACAGACAACTAATGAAAAACTGTTTTTT	CASSWKPQQTTNEKLFF
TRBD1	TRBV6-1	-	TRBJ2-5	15	TGTGCCAGCAGTGAAAACACAGGGGGCCGGGAGACCCAGTACTTC	CASSENTGGRETQYF
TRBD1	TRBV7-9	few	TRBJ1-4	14	TGTGCCAGCAGCCCCCCGGGACAGAATGAAAAACTGTTTTTT	CASSPPGQNEKLFF
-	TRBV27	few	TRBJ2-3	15	TGTGCCAGCAGTTTACGCTCCGGGGGAGCAGATACGCAGTATTTT	CASSLRSGGADTQYF
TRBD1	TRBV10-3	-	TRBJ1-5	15	TGTGCCACTAGCCGGGACAGGGATAGCAATCAGCCCCAGCATTTT	CATSRDRDSNQPQHF
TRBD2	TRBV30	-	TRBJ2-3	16	TGTGCCCGGGGACTAGCGGGGGGGCCAAGCACAGATACGCAGTATTTT	CARGLAGGPSTDTQYF
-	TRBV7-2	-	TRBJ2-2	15	TGTGCCAGCAGCACGGGCAGGGTTAACACCGGGGAGCTGTTTTTT	CASSTGRVNTGELFF
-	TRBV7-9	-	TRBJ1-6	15	TGTGCCAGCAGCTTAGGTCCCCGGAGGGGATCACCCCTCCACTTT	CASSLGPRRGSPLHF
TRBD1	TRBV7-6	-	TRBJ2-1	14	TGTGCCAGCAGCTTTGGGGACAGGGGGATTGAGCAGTTCTTC	CASSFGDRGIEQFF
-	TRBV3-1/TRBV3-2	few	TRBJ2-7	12	TGTGCCAGCAGCCGGACTCCCTACGAGCAGTACTTC	CASSRTPYEQYF
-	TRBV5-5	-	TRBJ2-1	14	TGTGCCAGCAGCTTCGAGCGGGTCTACAATGAGCAGTTCTTC	CASSFERVYNEQFF
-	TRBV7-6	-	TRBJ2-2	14	TGTGCCAGCAGCCGTGGACAGAACACCGGGGAGCTGTTTTTT	CASSRGQNTGELFF